These 30 T cell receptor beta chains were sequenced from one sample in a study of CD8 T cells in ankylosing spondylitis. TCRdb redid the calling of the 5' RACE reads with MiXCR, one entry per CDR3 protein. Among roughly 38,000 distinct CDR3 sequences listed, around 3% were seen once. Sequencing was carried out using blood, either unsorted or a sorted T cell fraction (not recorded which). Every receptor here comes from a male donor with ankylosing spondylitis or in good health (not recorded which).

This clonotype was counted ten times or more. DNA of the CDR3: TGTGCCAGCAGCCCTGGACAGGGGATCACAGATACGCAGTATTTT. This translates into CASSPGQGITDTQYF. The chain has TRBV9 and TRBJ2-3; 9 bases line up with TRBD1. This CDR3 comprises 15 residues. The germline V gene encodes CDR1 SGDLS and CDR2 YYNGEE. J lost 2 bases, V lost 4 bases, and 5 bases had no gene match.

This clonotype came up many times. The gene calls are TRBV21-1 and TRBJ2-7; the table assigns TRBD2, which was not confirmed against the DNA. TRBV21-1 is designated a pseudogene. The CDR3 has 18 residues. As DNA, the CDR3 is TGTGCCAGCAGCAAAGGGGGAGGGACTAGCGGGCTGTCCTACGAGCAGTACGTC. Its translation is CASSKGGGTSGLSYEQYV.

This clonotype was seen repeatedly, ten times or more. J is TRBJ2-5 and V is TRBV9; 9 bases align to TRBD2. The ends lost 4 bases at V and 5 bases at J; junction bases unmatched: 15. The germline V gene encodes CDR1 SGDLS and CDR2 YYNGEE. The CDR3 extends over 17 amino acids. The CDR3 loop reads CASSLSPPAGGPETQYF. The CDR3 nucleotides read TGTGCCAGCAGCCTAAGCCCCCCAGCGGGAGGCCCGGAGACCCAGTACTTC.

This clonotype was detected ten times or more. The V call is TRBV9, the J call TRBJ2-5; no clear D. Germline V gene data show CDR1 as SGDLS and CDR2 as YYNGEE. Trimming took 0 bases from V and 7 from J, leaving 16 bases between them. This CDR3 contains 15 residues. CDR3 in amino acids: CASSVAPSGEGTQYF. In nucleotides, the CDR3 is TGTGCCAGCAGCGTAGCCCCATCGGGTGAAGGGACCCAGTACTTC.

In its sample, this clonotype was seen many times. The chain employs TRBV9 and TRBJ2-3, with D possibly matching TRBD2 (5 bases). The V gene's germline CDR1 is SGDLS and CDR2 YYNGEE. The CDR3 covers 12 residues. With 4 bases removed from V and 6 bases from J, the gap between germline ends came to 9 bases. CDR3 amino acids: CASSLEDDTQYF. Here the CDR3 DNA reads TGTGCCAGCAGCCTGGAGGACGATACGCAGTATTTT.

In its sample, this clonotype was seen many times. The rearrangement links TRBV9 to TRBJ2-1; D remains ambiguous. The CDR3 length is 15 residues. V was cut by 0 bases and J by 0 bases, with 7 bases left in between. CDR1 is SGDLS and CDR2 is YYNGEE in the germline V gene. The CDR3 nucleotides read TGTGCCAGCAGCGTAGAGTCAGGCTCCTACAATGAGCAGTTCTTC. The encoded protein is CASSVESGSYNEQFF.

In its sample, this clonotype was seen many times. This chain connects TRBV9 to TRBJ2-3; D tentatively reads TRBD1 or TRBD2 (5 bases each). The V and J ends lost 4 bases and 0 bases respectively, with 18 bases between them. CDR1 and CDR2 from the germline V gene are SGDLS and YYNGEE. This CDR3 has 17 residues. In DNA form, the CDR3 reads TGTGCCAGCAGCCCCCGGGGACGGGGCACTAGCACAGATACGCAGTATTTT. Amino acid sequence: CASSPRGRGTSTDTQYF.

This clonotype was counted at least ten times. The gene calls are TRBV9 and TRBJ2-1; D remains unclear. Per germline, CDR1 SGDLS and CDR2 YYNGEE. V shed 0 bases and J shed 8 bases, with 6 bases lying between them. The CDR3 loop spans 12 amino acids. The CDR3 here is CASSVALDEQFF. In DNA form, the CDR3 reads TGTGCCAGCAGCGTAGCTTTGGATGAGCAGTTCTTC.

This clonotype showed up many times. CDR3 nucleotides: TGTGCCAGCAGCGTTGAACAGCGAGGCACCGGGGAGCTGTTTTTT. Translating gives CASSVEQRGTGELFF. The chain links TRBV9 to TRBJ2-2; D gene ambiguous. The germline V gene encodes CDR1 SGDLS and CDR2 YYNGEE. This CDR3 spans 15 amino acids. Trimming stripped 2 bases from V and 4 bases from J, with 12 bases between.

This clonotype showed up many times. The J gene is TRBJ1-5, the V gene TRBV9, with 7 bases that match TRBD1. Trimming took 0 bases from V and 4 from J; bases not matched to a gene: 4. CDR3 length: 15 residues. Germline lookup yields CDR1 SGDLS and CDR2 YYNGEE. The CDR3 region is CASSVAGQENQPQHF. The CDR3 DNA sequence: TGTGCCAGCAGCGTAGCTGGACAGGAGAATCAGCCCCAGCATTTT.

This clonotype was found many times. V and J are TRBV9 and TRBJ2-1, with TRBD2 identical over 13 bases. From germline, CDR1 is SGDLS and CDR2 YYNGEE. Trimming took 2 bases from V and 8 from J; bases not matched to a gene: 7. This CDR3 is built from 16 residues. The CDR3 reads CASSVGTSGGVYEQFF. CDR3 in DNA: TGTGCCAGCAGCGTTGGTACTAGCGGGGGGGTTTATGAGCAGTTCTTC.

This clonotype was seen at least ten times. V and J are TRBV9 and TRBJ2-3; 9 nucleotides line up with TRBD2. Germline values: CDR1 SGDLS, CDR2 YYNGEE. The CDR3 has 16 amino acids. With 0 bases clipped from V and 4 bases from J, the junction kept 6 bases outside the gene matches. The CDR3 region is CASSVEGLAGPDTQYF. CDR3 sequence (DNA): TGTGCCAGCAGCGTAGAAGGTCTAGCGGGACCAGATACGCAGTATTTT.

Of note for this clonotype: One junction end disagrees with the germline gene, perhaps due to a read error. This rearrangement joins TRBV9 to TRBJ2-3; possible D gene TRBD1, 6 bases. The J call may be incorrect, as the DNA end agrees better with TRBJ1-5. Germline V CDR1 and CDR2: SGDLS, YYNGEE. This CDR3 region has 14 residues. The CDR3 sequence is CANSVATRGDTQHF. In DNA, the CDR3 is TGTGCCAACAGCGTAGCTACCAGGGGAGATACGCAGCATTTT.

The table lists this clonotype with many counts. V is TRBV9 and J is TRBJ2-3; D might be TRBD1 (6 bases). The CDR3 has 15 residues. Between the trimmed V and J ends, which lost 3 bases and 0 bases, there was a span of 11 bases. Germline V gene lookup returns CDR1 SGDLS and CDR2 YYNGEE. The CDR3 nucleotides are TGTGCCAGCAGCGCAGGGGCCCTTAGCACAGATACGCAGTATTTT. It yields the protein CASSAGALSTDTQYF.

At least ten counts were recorded for this clonotype. This chain uses TRBV9 with TRBJ2-5; 9 bases map to TRBD1. Germline V gene sequence: CDR1 SGDLS, CDR2 YYNGEE. The CDR3 has 14 amino acids. V lost 3 bases, J lost 8 bases, and 8 bases stayed unmatched. CDR3 in amino acids: CASSEGTGFDTQYF. CDR3 coding DNA: TGTGCCAGCAGCGAAGGGACAGGGTTTGACACCCAGTACTTC.

At least ten counts were recorded for this clonotype. CDR3 region: CASSVTQEINQPQHF. The CDR3 coding sequence is TGTGCCAGCAGCGTAACACAGGAGATCAATCAGCCCCAGCATTTT. The V gene is TRBV9, the J gene TRBJ1-5; D is possibly TRBD1 (5 bases). Trimming took 1 base from V and 3 from J, leaving 11 bases between them. The CDR3 runs 15 residues. From germline, CDR1 is SGDLS and CDR2 YYNGEE.

This clonotype was seen at least ten times. This chain uses TRBV9 with TRBJ2-1; D assignment may be TRBD1 or TRBD2 (5 bases each). Trimming cost V 0 bases and J 8 bases, with 12 bases left between them. The CDR3 sequence is 14 residues long. Germline V gene data show CDR1 as SGDLS and CDR2 as YYNGEE. CDR3: CASSVAYGGYEQFF. CDR3 coding DNA: TGTGCCAGCAGCGTAGCTTATGGGGGTTATGAGCAGTTCTTC.

Many counts were recorded for this clonotype. This rearrangement joins TRBV9 to TRBJ2-1, with 13 bases aligning to TRBD2. This CDR3 has 16 amino acids. Looked up from germline, CDR1 is SGDLS and CDR2 is YYNGEE. Trimming took 2 bases from V and 9 from J; bases not matched to a gene: 8. The CDR3 bases are TGTGCCAGCAGCGTCTCTACTAGCGGGGGGGCCGGTGAGCAGTTCTTC. Amino acid sequence: CASSVSTSGGAGEQFF. Full variable domain (rest looked up from reference TRBV9 and TRBJ2-1): DSGVTQTPKHLITATGQRVTLRCSPRSGDLSVYWYQQSLDQGLQFLIQYYNGEERAKGNILERFSAQQFPDLHSELNLSSLELGDSALYFCASSVSTSGGAGEQFFGPGTRLTVL.

The table lists this clonotype with many counts. The chain combines TRBV9 with TRBJ2-2; a weak D match, TRBD2 (6 bases). In germline, CDR1 is SGDLS, CDR2 YYNGEE. The CDR3 totals 16 residues. V was trimmed by 0 bases and J by 2 bases, leaving 11 bases between them. CDR3 in amino acids: CASSVGQRVNTGELFF. The DNA for the CDR3 is TGTGCCAGCAGCGTAGGTCAGCGGGTAAACACCGGGGAGCTGTTTTTT.

This clonotype was counted ten times or more. The chain employs TRBV10-1 and TRBJ2-3; TRBD1 aligns across 8 bases. Looked up from germline, CDR1 is WNHNN and CDR2 is SYGVQD (reference sequence). Trimming at V came to 7 bases and at J to 0 bases, leaving 6 bases not matched to a gene. The CDR3 is made up of 15 amino acids. The CDR3 loop reads CASKPRTGSTDTQYF. CDR3 sequence (DNA): TGCGCCAGCAAGCCCCGGACAGGGAGCACAGATACGCAGTATTTT.

This clonotype occurred a few times. The rearrangement uses TRBV9 and TRBJ2-3; D may be TRBD1 or TRBD2 (5 bases each). CDR1 and CDR2 (germline): SGDLS, YYNGEE. The CDR3 contains 17 residues. The V end lost 0 bases, the J end lost 2 bases, and 16 bases lay between the germline ends. CDR3 amino acids: CASSVGNRLGATDTQYF. In DNA, the CDR3 is TGTGCCAGCAGCGTAGGGAATCGGCTCGGGGCCACAGATACGCAGTATTTT.

Many counts were recorded for this clonotype. This chain uses TRBV9 with TRBJ1-1; D unclear. The V gene's germline CDR1 is SGDLS and CDR2 YYNGEE. Trimming left V 0 bases short and J 0 bases short, with 9 bases between. The CDR3 loop spans 15 amino acids. DNA for the CDR3: TGTGCCAGCAGCGTAGAGGTAGATATGAACACTGAAGCTTTCTTT. Translated, it gives CASSVEVDMNTEAFF. Full variable domain (outside the CDR3, taken from reference TRBV9 and TRBJ1-1): DSGVTQTPKHLITATGQRVTLRCSPRSGDLSVYWYQQSLDQGLQFLIQYYNGEERAKGNILERFSAQQFPDLHSELNLSSLELGDSALYFCASSVEVDMNTEAFFGQGTRLTVV.

This clonotype was seen at least ten times. CDR3 region: CASSAGKNGYTF. The CDR3 coding sequence is TGTGCCAGCAGCGCAGGGAAGAATGGCTACACCTTC. The chain couples TRBV9 to TRBJ1-2; a weak D match, TRBD1 (5 bases). The CDR3 is 12 residues long. Between the trimmed V and J ends, which lost 3 bases and 6 bases, there was a span of 9 bases. The germline gives CDR1 SGDLS, CDR2 YYNGEE.

Ten or more counts support this clonotype. The chain has TRBV9 and TRBJ2-3, with 10 bases that match TRBD2. Germline V gene data show CDR1 as SGDLS and CDR2 as YYNGEE. This CDR3 has 15 residues. J lost 2 bases, V lost 3 bases, and 3 bases had no gene match. As DNA, the CDR3 is TGTGCCAGCAGCGCTAGCGGGGGAGACACAGATACGCAGTATTTT. Protein product: CASSASGGDTDTQYF.

This clonotype occurred many times. The chain is built from TRBV9 and TRBJ1-2, with no clear D. CDR3 length: 13 residues. Trimming took off 4 bases at V and 6 bases at J, with 13 bases between the two ends. Germline CDR1 SGDLS, CDR2 YYNGEE. In DNA form, the CDR3 reads TGTGCCAGCAGCCCCGGTTTCCGGGATGGCTACACCTTC. This translates into CASSPGFRDGYTF.

This clonotype was detected ten times or more. This rearrangement joins TRBV9 to TRBJ2-1, with D perhaps matching TRBD1 (6 bases). Per germline, CDR1 SGDLS and CDR2 YYNGEE. The ends were cut back, 0 bases at V and 4 bases at J, with 11 bases in the middle. The CDR3 has 15 amino acids. CDR3: CASSVATGKYNEQFF. DNA of the CDR3: TGTGCCAGCAGCGTAGCTACAGGGAAATACAATGAGCAGTTCTTC.

This clonotype was counted a few times. The V and J genes are TRBV9 and TRBJ1-1; TRBD1 aligns across 8 bases. This CDR3 contains 15 residues. CDR1 and CDR2 from the germline V gene are SGDLS and YYNGEE. J gave up 0 bases and V 2 bases, and 3 bases lay outside the gene matches. The CDR3 protein is CASSVQGAMNTEAFF. As DNA, the CDR3 is TGTGCCAGCAGCGTCCAGGGGGCGATGAACACTGAAGCTTTCTTT. Using reference TRBV9 and TRBJ1-1 for the parts outside the CDR3, the full variable domain is DSGVTQTPKHLITATGQRVTLRCSPRSGDLSVYWYQQSLDQGLQFLIQYYNGEERAKGNILERFSAQQFPDLHSELNLSSLELGDSALYFCASSVQGAMNTEAFFGQGTRLTVV.

This clonotype was observed at least ten times. The V call is TRBV9, the J call TRBJ2-2; TRBD1 matches at 8 bases. Germline V lookup: CDR1 SGDLS, CDR2 YYNGEE. CDR3 length: 17 amino acids. J gave up 4 bases and V 0 bases, and 8 bases lay outside the gene matches. CDR3 region: CASSVAVGQGGTGELFF. In DNA, the CDR3 is TGTGCCAGCAGCGTAGCAGTCGGACAGGGCGGCACCGGGGAGCTGTTTTTT. Together with reference TRBV9 and TRBJ2-2, the CDR3 gives the full variable domain: DSGVTQTPKHLITATGQRVTLRCSPRSGDLSVYWYQQSLDQGLQFLIQYYNGEERAKGNILERFSAQQFPDLHSELNLSSLELGDSALYFCASSVAVGQGGTGELFFGEGSRLTVL.

Worth noting for this clonotype: This may stem from a read error, because a much larger clone lies one nucleotide away. The chain links TRBV9 to TRBJ2-1; 8 bases align to TRBD1. The CDR3 has 18 amino acids. With V trimmed by 1 base and J by 7 bases, 16 bases remained unmatched. The germline V gene encodes CDR1 SGDLS and CDR2 YYNGEE. CDR3 residues: CASSVSNLIRTGTNEQFF. As DNA, the CDR3 is TGTGCCAGCAGCGTATCCAATCTAATCCGGACAGGGACAAATGAGCAGTTCTTC.

This clonotype was recorded many times. The chain uses TRBV9 and TRBJ1-2; maybe TRBD1 (5 bases). Trimming removed 0 bases from V and 7 bases from J, with 13 bases in between. The CDR3 is 14 amino acids. Germline V gene lookup returns CDR1 SGDLS and CDR2 YYNGEE. CDR3 sequence reads: CASSVEAGPRGYTF. As DNA, the CDR3 is TGTGCCAGCAGCGTAGAGGCAGGGCCCCGTGGCTACACCTTC. Full variable domain (remainder filled in from reference TRBV9 and TRBJ1-2): DSGVTQTPKHLITATGQRVTLRCSPRSGDLSVYWYQQSLDQGLQFLIQYYNGEERAKGNILERFSAQQFPDLHSELNLSSLELGDSALYFCASSVEAGPRGYTFGSGTRLTVV.